The sequence of this T cell receptor (beta chain) was determined in a study of control samples from healthy donors and cancer patients. Germline-derived CDR1 and CDR2 are GTSNPN and SVGIG (reference sequence). V shed 0 bases, J shed 9 bases, and the junction held 3 bases outside the gene matches. This CDR3 is built from 14 residues. Profiled with immunoSEQ multiplex PCR; TCRdb holds only in-frame clones, not every one. This sample has approximately 87,000 clones, with over 85% found just once. Input material: PBMCs. The receptor's source is a woman aged 35 to 49 with lung cancer. The rearrangement links TRBV30 to TRBJ1-6; 9 nucleotides match TRBD1. DNA of the CDR3: TGTGCCTGGAGTGTACCGACAGGGGGTTCACCCCTCCACTTT. This encodes CAWSVPTGGSPLHF.